This T cell receptor (beta chain) originates from a study of blood T cells in healthy people across ages. Next came a second PCR, run for roughly 7 to 12 cycles, which used a sample-barcoded 5' primer along with a J-beta primer mix. TCRdb called the 5' RACE reads again in MiXCR, with one record for every CDR3 protein. The table records 1.5 million to 2 million distinct CDR3 sequences, 40% to 55% of them present only once. The sample taken for sequencing was blood. This receptor was obtained from a woman aged 40 to 50 in good health.

The CDR3 here is CASSLEGTGFGNEQFF. The DNA of the CDR3 is TGTGCCAGCAGCTTGGAGGGGACAGGGTTCGGAAATGAGCAGTTCTTC. The gene calls are TRBV5-5 and TRBJ2-1; 9 bases agree with TRBD1. The CDR3 has 16 residues. V gave up 0 bases and J gave up 7 bases; unmatched junction bases: 8. CDR1 and CDR2 from the germline V gene are SGHKS and YYEKEE (reference sequence).